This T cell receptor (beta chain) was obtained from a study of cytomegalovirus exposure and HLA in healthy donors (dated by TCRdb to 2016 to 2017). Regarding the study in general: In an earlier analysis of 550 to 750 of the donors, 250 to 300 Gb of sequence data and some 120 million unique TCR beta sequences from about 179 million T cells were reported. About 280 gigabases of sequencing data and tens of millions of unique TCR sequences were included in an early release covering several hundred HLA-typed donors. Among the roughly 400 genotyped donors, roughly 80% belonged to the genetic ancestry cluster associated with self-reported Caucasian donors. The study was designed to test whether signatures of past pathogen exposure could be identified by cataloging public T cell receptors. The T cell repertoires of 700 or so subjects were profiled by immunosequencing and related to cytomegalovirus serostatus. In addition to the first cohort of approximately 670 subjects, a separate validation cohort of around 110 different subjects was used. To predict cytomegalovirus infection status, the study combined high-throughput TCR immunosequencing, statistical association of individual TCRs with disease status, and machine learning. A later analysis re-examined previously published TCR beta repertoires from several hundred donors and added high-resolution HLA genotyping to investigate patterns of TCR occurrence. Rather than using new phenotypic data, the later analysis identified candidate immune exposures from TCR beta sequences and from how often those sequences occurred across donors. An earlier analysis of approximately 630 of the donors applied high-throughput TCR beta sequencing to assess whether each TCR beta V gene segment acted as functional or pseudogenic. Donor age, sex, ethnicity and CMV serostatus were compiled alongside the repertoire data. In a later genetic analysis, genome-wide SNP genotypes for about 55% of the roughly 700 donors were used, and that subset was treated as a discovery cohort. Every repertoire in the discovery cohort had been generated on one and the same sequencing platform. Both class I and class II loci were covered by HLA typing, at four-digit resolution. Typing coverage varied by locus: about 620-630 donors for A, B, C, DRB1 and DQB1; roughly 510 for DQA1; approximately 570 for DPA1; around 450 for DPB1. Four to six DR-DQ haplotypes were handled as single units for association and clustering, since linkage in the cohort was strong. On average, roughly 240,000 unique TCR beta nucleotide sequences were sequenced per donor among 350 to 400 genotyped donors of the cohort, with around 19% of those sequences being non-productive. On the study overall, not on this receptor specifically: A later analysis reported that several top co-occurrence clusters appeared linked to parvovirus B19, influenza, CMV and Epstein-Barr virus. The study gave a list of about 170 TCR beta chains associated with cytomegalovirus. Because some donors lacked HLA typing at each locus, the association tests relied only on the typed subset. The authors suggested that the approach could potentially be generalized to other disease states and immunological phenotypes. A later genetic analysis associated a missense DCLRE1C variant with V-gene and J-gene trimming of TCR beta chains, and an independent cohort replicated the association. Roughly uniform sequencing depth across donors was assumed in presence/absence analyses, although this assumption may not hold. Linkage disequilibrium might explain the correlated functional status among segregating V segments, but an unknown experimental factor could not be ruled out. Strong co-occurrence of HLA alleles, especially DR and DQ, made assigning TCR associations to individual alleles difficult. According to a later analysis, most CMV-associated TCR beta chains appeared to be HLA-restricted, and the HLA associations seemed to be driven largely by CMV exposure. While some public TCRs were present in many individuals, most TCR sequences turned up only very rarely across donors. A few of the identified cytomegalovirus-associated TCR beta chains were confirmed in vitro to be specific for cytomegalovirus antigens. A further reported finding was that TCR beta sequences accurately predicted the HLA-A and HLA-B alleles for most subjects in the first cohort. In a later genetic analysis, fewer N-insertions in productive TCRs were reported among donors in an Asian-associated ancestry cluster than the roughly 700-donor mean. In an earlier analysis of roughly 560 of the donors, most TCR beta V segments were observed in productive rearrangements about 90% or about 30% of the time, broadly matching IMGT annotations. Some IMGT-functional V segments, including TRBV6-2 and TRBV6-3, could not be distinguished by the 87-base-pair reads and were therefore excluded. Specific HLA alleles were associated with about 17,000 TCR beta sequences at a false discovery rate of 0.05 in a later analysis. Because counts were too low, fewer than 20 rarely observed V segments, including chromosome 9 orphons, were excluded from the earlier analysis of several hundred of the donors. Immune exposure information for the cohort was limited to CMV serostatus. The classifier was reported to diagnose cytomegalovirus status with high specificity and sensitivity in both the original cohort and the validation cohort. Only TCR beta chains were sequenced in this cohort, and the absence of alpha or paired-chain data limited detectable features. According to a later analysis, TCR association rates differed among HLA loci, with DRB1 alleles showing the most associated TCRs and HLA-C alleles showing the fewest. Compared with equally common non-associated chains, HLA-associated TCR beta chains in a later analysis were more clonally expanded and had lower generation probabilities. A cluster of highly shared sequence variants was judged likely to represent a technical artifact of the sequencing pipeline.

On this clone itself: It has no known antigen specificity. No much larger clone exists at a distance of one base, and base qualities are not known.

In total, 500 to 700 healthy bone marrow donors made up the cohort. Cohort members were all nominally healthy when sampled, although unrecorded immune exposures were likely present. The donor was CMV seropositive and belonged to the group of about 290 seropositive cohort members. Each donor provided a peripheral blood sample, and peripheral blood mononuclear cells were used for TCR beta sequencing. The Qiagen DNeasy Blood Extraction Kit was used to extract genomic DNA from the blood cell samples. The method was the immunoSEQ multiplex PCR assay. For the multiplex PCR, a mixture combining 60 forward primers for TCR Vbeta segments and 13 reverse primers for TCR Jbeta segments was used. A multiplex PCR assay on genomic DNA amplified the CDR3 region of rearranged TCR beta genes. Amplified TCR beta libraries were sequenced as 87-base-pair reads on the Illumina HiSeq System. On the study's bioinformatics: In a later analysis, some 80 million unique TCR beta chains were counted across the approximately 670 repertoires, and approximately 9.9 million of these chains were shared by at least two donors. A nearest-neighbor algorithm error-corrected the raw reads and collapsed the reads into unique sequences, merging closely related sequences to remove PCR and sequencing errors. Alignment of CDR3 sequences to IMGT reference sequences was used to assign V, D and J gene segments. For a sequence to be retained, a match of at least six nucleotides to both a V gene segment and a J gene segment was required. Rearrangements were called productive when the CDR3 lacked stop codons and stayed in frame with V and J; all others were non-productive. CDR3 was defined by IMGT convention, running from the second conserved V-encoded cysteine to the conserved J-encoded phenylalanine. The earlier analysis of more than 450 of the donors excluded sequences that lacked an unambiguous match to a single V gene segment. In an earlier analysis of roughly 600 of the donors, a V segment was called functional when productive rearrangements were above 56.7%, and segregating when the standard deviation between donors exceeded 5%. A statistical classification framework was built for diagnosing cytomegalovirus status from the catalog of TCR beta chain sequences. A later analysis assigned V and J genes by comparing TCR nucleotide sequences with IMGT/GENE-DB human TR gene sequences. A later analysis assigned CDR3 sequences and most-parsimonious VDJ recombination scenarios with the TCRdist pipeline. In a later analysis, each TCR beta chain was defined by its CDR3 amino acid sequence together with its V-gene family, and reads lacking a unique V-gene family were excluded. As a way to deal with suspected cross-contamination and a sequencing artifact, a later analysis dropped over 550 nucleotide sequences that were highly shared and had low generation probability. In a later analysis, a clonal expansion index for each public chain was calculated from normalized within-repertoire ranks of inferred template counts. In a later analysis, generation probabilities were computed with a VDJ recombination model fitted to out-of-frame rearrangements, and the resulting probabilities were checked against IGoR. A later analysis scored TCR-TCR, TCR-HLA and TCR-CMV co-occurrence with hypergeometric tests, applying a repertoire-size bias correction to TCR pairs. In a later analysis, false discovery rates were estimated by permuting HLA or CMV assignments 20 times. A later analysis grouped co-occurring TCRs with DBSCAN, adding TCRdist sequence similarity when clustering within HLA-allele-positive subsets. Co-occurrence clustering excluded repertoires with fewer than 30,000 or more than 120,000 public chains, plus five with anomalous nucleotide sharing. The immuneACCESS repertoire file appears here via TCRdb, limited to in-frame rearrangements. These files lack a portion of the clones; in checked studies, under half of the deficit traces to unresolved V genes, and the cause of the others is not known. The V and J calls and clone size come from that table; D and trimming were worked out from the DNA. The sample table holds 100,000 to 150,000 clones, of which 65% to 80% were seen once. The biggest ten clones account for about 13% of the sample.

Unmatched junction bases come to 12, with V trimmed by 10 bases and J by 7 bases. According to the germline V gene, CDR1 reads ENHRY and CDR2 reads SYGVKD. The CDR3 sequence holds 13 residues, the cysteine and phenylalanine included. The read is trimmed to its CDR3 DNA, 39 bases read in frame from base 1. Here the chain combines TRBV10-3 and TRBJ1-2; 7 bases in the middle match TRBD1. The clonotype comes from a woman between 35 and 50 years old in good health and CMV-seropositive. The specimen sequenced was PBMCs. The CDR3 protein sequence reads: CATQDRFGGGYTF. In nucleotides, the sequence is TGTGCCACCCAGGACAGGTTCGGCGGTGGCTACACCTTC.